Each of the 24 T cell receptor beta chains below was sequenced from the same sample in a study of CD8+CD57+ T cells in acquired aplastic anemia. Sequenced patients had shown CD8+CD57+ cell expansion by flow cytometry. The study profiled TCR beta VDJ and CDR3 using genomic DNA as template. TCRdb recomputed calls from the reads with MiXCR, one row per CDR3 protein. Of about 160,000 distinct CDR3 sequences in the sample, around 48% were seen once. Sequenced sample: sorted CD4+, CD8+, or CD8+CD57+ T cells (not recorded which) from PBMCs. Receptors were obtained from a human donor with aplastic anemia.

V usage is TRBV6-4 and J usage is TRBJ1-2, with a weak D call TRBD1 (5 bases). CDR1 and CDR2 (germline): MRHNA, SNTAGT. V lost 2 bases, J lost 6 bases, and 10 bases lay in between. This CDR3 is 13 amino acids long. CDR3 nucleotide sequence: TGTGCCAGCAGTGACAGGGGAACAAATGGCTACACCTTC. Encoded protein: CASSDRGTNGYTF.

The chain has TRBV7-8 and TRBJ2-7; D is possibly TRBD1 or TRBD2 (5 bases each). The CDR3 runs 16 residues. The germline V gene has CDR1 SGHVS and CDR2 FQNEAQ. V was trimmed by 1 base and J by 1 base, leaving 14 bases between them. For the CDR3, the DNA is TGTGCCAGCAGCTTAGAGTCTAGCAGGGTTTCCTACGAGCAGTACTTC. This codes for CASSLESSRVSYEQYF.

To note about this clonotype: Mismatch with germline at one junction end may stem from a read error. This chain joins TRBV2 and TRBJ2-5, with 8 bases aligning to TRBD1. CDR1 SNHLY and CDR2 FYNNEI come from the germline V gene. The length of the CDR3 is 12 residues. The CDR3 region has the DNA TGTGCCAGCAGTAAGGACAGGGAGATCCAGTACTTC. It codes for CASSKDREIQYF. The whole variable domain, remainder taken from reference TRBV2 and TRBJ2-5, is EPEVTQTPSHQVTQMGQEVILRCVPISNHLYFYWYRQILGQKVEFLVSFYNNEISEKSEIFDDQFSVERPDGSNFTLKIRSTKLEDSAMYFCASSKDREIQYFGPGTRLLVL.

This clonotype was found many times. The chain uses TRBV11-2 and TRBJ2-5; 8 nucleotides agree with TRBD2. The V gene's germline CDR1 is SGHAT and CDR2 FQNNGV. Trimming cost V 5 bases and J 5 bases; bases outside gene matches: 10. The CDR3 is 15 amino acids. The CDR3 DNA is TGTGCCAGCAGCCCTCCCCGGGGGGGAGCGGAGACCCAGTACTTC. Translating gives CASSPPRGGAETQYF.

The table lists this clonotype with many counts. The chain combines TRBV12-3 or TRBV12-4 with TRBJ1-3; D uncertain. V lost 3 bases, J lost 2 bases, and 11 bases lay in between. CDR3 length equals 15 residues. CDR3 residues: CASSLRANPGNTIYF. Here the CDR3 DNA reads TGTGCCAGCAGTTTGAGGGCCAATCCTGGAAACACCATATATTTT.

J is TRBJ2-7 and V is TRBV10-2; D uncertain. Looked up from germline, CDR1 is WSHSY and CDR2 is SAAADI. Trimming left V 0 bases short and J 3 bases short, with 6 bases between. CDR3 length: 13 amino acids. In DNA, the CDR3 is TGCGCCAGCAGTGAGTCGCCGTTCTACGAGCAGTACTTC. Protein: CASSESPFYEQYF.

V and J are TRBV6-1 and TRBJ1-5; 7 nucleotides match TRBD1. Germline CDR1 and CDR2: MNHNS and SASEGT. The CDR3 sequence is 17 residues long. J gave up 0 bases and V 3 bases, and 8 bases lay outside the gene matches. The chain's CDR3 is CASSDTRTGNSNQPQHF. The CDR3 bases are TGTGCCAGCAGTGACACGCGGACAGGAAATAGCAATCAGCCCCAGCATTTT.

This clonotype was seen many times. V and J are TRBV10-2 and TRBJ2-2; D possibly corresponds to TRBD2 (6 bases). The germline V and J ends were trimmed by 7 bases and 1 base, with 16 bases remaining between them. Germline V gene lookup returns CDR1 WSHSY and CDR2 SAAADI. The CDR3 contains 16 residues. CDR3 DNA: TGCGCCAGCACCCCCCCGGGAGCGGGGAACACCGGGGAGCTGTTTTTT. The encoded protein is CASTPPGAGNTGELFF.

With respect to this clonotype: A read error may explain this, as a much larger clone is one base away. This chain links TRBV3-1 with TRBJ2-7; a possible D gene is TRBD1 (5 bases). Germline V gene lookup returns CDR1 LGHDT and CDR2 YNNKEL (reference sequence). The V and J ends lost 3 bases and 3 bases respectively, with 18 bases between them. The CDR3 contains 16 residues. The CDR3 DNA sequence: TGTGCCAGCAGCCAGGATCAGGACACGGTCTACTACGAGCAGTACTTC. Its protein product is CASSQDQDTVYYEQYF.

With regard to this clonotype: This may come from a read error, since a much larger clone is one base off. A read error is likely, as this CDR3 ends without the conserved phenylalanine or tryptophan. This chain joins TRBV30 and TRBJ2-7; a possible D gene is TRBD2 (5 bases). Germline CDR1 reads GTSNPN; CDR2 reads SVGIG (reference sequence). The germline V and J ends were trimmed by 2 bases and 3 bases, with 17 bases remaining between them. CDR3 length: 15 residues. CDR3 amino acids: CAWSQRVGINYEQYL. DNA for the CDR3: TGTGCCTGGAGTCAAAGAGTCGGGATTAACTACGAGCAGTACCTC.

About this clonotype itself: Given a much more abundant clone one base away, this may be a read error. The chain has TRBV7-2 and TRBJ2-3; D may be TRBD1 or TRBD2 (5 bases each). The V gene's germline CDR1 is SGHTA and CDR2 FQGNSA. The CDR3 runs to 17 residues. Deletions cut 3 bases from V and 4 bases from J, with 20 bases between. CDR3 sequence reads: CASSLTFTGTRADTQYF. The CDR3 DNA sequence: TGTGCCAGCAGCTTGACATTTACCGGGACCAGGGCAGATACGCAGTATTTT. The full variable domain, in which reference TRBV7-2 and TRBJ2-3 provide the parts outside the CDR3, is GAGVSQSPSNKVTEKGKDVELRCDPISGHTALYWYRQSLGQGLEFLIYFQGNSAPDKSGLPSDRFSAERTGGSVSTLTIQRTQQEDSAVYLCASSLTFTGTRADTQYFGPGTRLTVL.

In the case of this clonotype: This may be a read error, as it is one base from a much larger clone. The chain combines TRBV3-1 with TRBJ2-5; D unclear. The length of the CDR3 is 12 residues. V was trimmed by 0 bases and J by 4 bases, leaving 3 bases between them. The germline CDR1 and CDR2 sequences are LGHDT and YNNKEL (reference sequence). CDR3 bases: TGTGCCAGCAGCCAAGAGACAGAGACCCAGTACTTC. Its protein is CASSQETETQYF.

The chain recombines TRBV2 with TRBJ2-1; D unclear. Germline values: CDR1 SNHLY, CDR2 FYNNEI. V shed 3 bases and J shed 6 bases, with 12 bases lying between them. CDR3 length: 14 amino acids. CDR3 DNA sequence: TGTGCCAGCAGTGACCAGGTGACCCGCAATGAGCAGTTCTTC. Translation gives CASSDQVTRNEQFF. The whole variable domain, remainder taken from reference TRBV2 and TRBJ2-1, is EPEVTQTPSHQVTQMGQEVILRCVPISNHLYFYWYRQILGQKVEFLVSFYNNEISEKSEIFDDQFSVERPDGSNFTLKIRSTKLEDSAMYFCASSDQVTRNEQFFGPGTRLTVL.

This clonotype showed up many times. The rearrangement joins TRBV20-1 to TRBJ2-1; 8 nucleotides align to TRBD2. The CDR3 runs 13 residues. With 6 bases clipped from V and 8 bases from J, the junction kept 9 bases outside the gene matches. Germline values: CDR1 DFQATT, CDR2 SNEGSKA (reference sequence). Here the CDR3 DNA reads TGCAGTGCCACGCCGAGCGGGAGTGATGAGCAGTTCTTC. Translated, it gives CSATPSGSDEQFF.

J is TRBJ2-7 and V is TRBV24-1, with 14 bases fitting TRBD2. This CDR3 contains 16 residues. Germline trimming cut 5 bases from V and 7 bases from J; bases unmatched to any gene: 9. From germline, CDR1 is KGHDR and CDR2 SFDVKD. In DNA, the CDR3 is TGTGCCACCAGTGCCCCCGGGACTAGCGGGAGTCTGGAGCAGTACTTC. This translates into CATSAPGTSGSLEQYF.

This clonotype was counted a few times. This chain joins TRBV10-3 and TRBJ2-7, with a tentative D call TRBD2 (5 bases). The V end lost 10 bases, the J end lost 0 bases, and 10 bases lay between the germline ends. The CDR3 spans 12 residues. Germline CDR1 is ENHRY and CDR2 is SYGVKD. CDR3 sequence (DNA): TGTGCCACGACCGGGATCTCCTACGAGCAGTACTTC. Translation: CATTGISYEQYF.

This clonotype was recorded many times. The rearrangement uses TRBV6-1 and TRBJ2-5; D may correspond to TRBD1 or TRBD2 (5 bases each). Germline values: CDR1 MNHNS, CDR2 SASEGT. The length of the CDR3 is 15 residues. Trimming removed 8 bases at V and 4 bases at J, with 20 bases between. CDR3 protein: CASQNRDGFGETQYF. The CDR3 nucleotides read TGTGCCAGCCAAAACCGGGACGGATTTGGAGAGACCCAGTACTTC.

The chain has TRBV27 and TRBJ2-2; 11 positions match TRBD2. CDR1 and CDR2 (germline): MNHEY, SMNVEV (reference sequence). This CDR3 is 15 amino acids long. The ends lost 6 bases at V and 6 bases at J; junction bases unmatched: 6. The CDR3 region is CASRLAGGPSGELFF. The CDR3, as DNA: TGTGCCAGCAGATTAGCGGGAGGGCCCTCCGGGGAGCTGTTTTTT.

This clonotype was counted at least ten times. The chain has TRBV6-6 and TRBJ2-1; D is unresolved. V was trimmed by 7 bases and J by 10 bases, leaving 11 bases between them. The CDR3 extends over 11 amino acids. Germline V CDR1 and CDR2: MNHNY, SVGAGI (reference sequence). The CDR3 DNA is TGTGCCAGCAATTTGGGCTACGAGCAGTTCTTC. This sequence encodes CASNLGYEQFF.

V is TRBV19 and J is TRBJ2-1; D assignment may be TRBD1 or TRBD2 (6 bases each). V dropped 6 bases and J dropped 11 bases, with 20 bases sitting between them. Germline CDR1 LNHDA, CDR2 SQIVND (reference sequence). CDR3 size: 14 residues. CDR3 protein: CASRVGGQVPQQFF. CDR3 in DNA: TGTGCCAGTAGGGTTGGGGGGCAGGTTCCTCAGCAGTTCTTC.

As concerns this clonotype: The final CDR3 position lacks the conserved phenylalanine or tryptophan, pointing to a likely read error. No DNA is shown, since the ends of the CDR3 on it are uncertain; the CDR3 is the one TCRdb lists. V gene TRBV19 combines with J gene TRBJ1-1. The germline V gene has CDR1 LNHDA and CDR2 SQIVND (reference sequence). A total of 14 residues make up the CDR3, ends included. The CDR3 here is CASSMTTFNTEALL.

This clonotype was detected many times. This chain uses TRBV12-3 or TRBV12-4 with TRBJ1-2, with D tentatively TRBD1 (5 bases). V was trimmed by 2 bases and J by 4 bases, leaving 11 bases between them. The length of the CDR3 is 14 residues. The CDR3, as DNA: TGTGCCAGCAGTTTAAACGGGGGTACCTATGGCTACACCTTC. This gives the protein CASSLNGGTYGYTF.

This clonotype was recorded many times. This rearrangement joins TRBV7-8 to TRBJ1-1; 8 nucleotides match TRBD1. V lost 6 bases and J lost 1; bases outside the gene matches: 4. The germline CDR1 and CDR2 sequences are SGHVS and FQNEAQ. This CDR3 is 14 amino acids long. The chain's CDR3 is CASSYDRGNTEAFF. CDR3 in DNA: TGTGCCAGCAGTTATGACAGGGGGAACACTGAAGCTTTCTTT.

The chain carries TRBV20-1 and TRBJ1-6; D possibly corresponds to TRBD1 (5 bases). The CDR3 is 12 residues long. Germline V CDR1 and CDR2: DFQATT, SNEGSKA (reference sequence). V was shortened by 5 bases and J by 6 bases, with 8 bases between the two germline ends. Written as DNA, the CDR3 is TGCAGTGCTCGGGACGGTAATTCACCCCTCCACTTT. This codes for CSARDGNSPLHF.